A single sample gave rise to the 15 T cell receptor beta chains below, sequenced in a study of T cells in Graves' hyperthyroidism and ophthalmopathy. The TCR beta CDR3 regions underwent amplification using RNA transcripts as the source. The HTBI primer set served for first-round RT-PCR of the TCR CDR3. TCRdb reprocessed the multiplex PCR reads with MiXCR, giving one entry per CDR3 protein. The sample holds under 800,000 distinct CDR3 sequences, roughly 15% seen once. The specimen sequenced was blood. Every receptor here comes from a woman between 18 and 29 years old with Graves' hyperthyroidism.

This clonotype has a count of ten or more. V usage is TRBV7-2 and J usage is TRBJ2-3; unclear D gene. Deletions cut 3 bases from V and 4 bases from J, with 8 bases between. CDR1 and CDR2 from the germline V gene are SGHTA and FQGNSA. This CDR3 spans 13 amino acids. CDR3 region: CASSFSEPDTQYF. CDR3 bases: TGTGCCAGCAGCTTTTCAGAACCAGATACGCAGTATTTT.

This clonotype was seen only a few times. The chain combines TRBV10-3 with TRBJ2-3; 11 nucleotides align to TRBD2. The germline V gene has CDR1 ENHRY and CDR2 SYGVKD. The CDR3 has 16 residues. The V segment lost 3 bases and the J segment 3 bases; nucleotides outside the gene matches: 5. The CDR3, as DNA: TGTGCCATCAGTGATCCGGGACTAGCGGATACAGATACGCAGTATTTT. This sequence encodes CAISDPGLADTDTQYF.

V and J are TRBV18 and TRBJ2-2, with D perhaps TRBD2 (7 bases). CDR1 is KGHSH, CDR2 LQKENI, per germline. Trimming cost V 0 bases and J 1 base, with 9 bases left between them. The CDR3 runs to 16 residues. The CDR3 loop reads CASSPPGGLNTGELFF. The CDR3 DNA sequence: TGTGCCAGCTCACCACCCGGGGGGCTGAACACCGGGGAGCTGTTTTTT.

Only a few counts were recorded for this clonotype. The rearrangement joins TRBV28 to TRBJ2-7; D is ambiguous. Germline V gives CDR1 MDHEN, CDR2 SYDVKM. The V and J ends lost 6 bases and 6 bases respectively, with 9 bases between them. The CDR3 consists of 11 residues. The chain's CDR3 is CASRGVREQYF. In DNA, the CDR3 is TGTGCCAGCAGAGGTGTCCGCGAGCAGTACTTC.

Details on this clonotype: A much larger clone differs by one base, so this may be a read error. This chain's CDR3 is CASIPMDRDTGELFF. For the CDR3, the DNA is TGTGCCAGCATCCCAATGGACAGGGACACCGGGGAGCTGTTTTTT. The chain uses TRBV28 and TRBJ2-2; 8 nucleotides agree with TRBD1. The V and J ends lost 7 bases and 3 bases, in that order; junction bases with no gene match: 7. CDR1 is MDHEN and CDR2 is SYDVKM in the germline V gene. The CDR3 has 15 residues. The full variable domain, completed using reference TRBV28 and TRBJ2-2, is DVKVTQSSRYLVKRTGEKVFLECVQDMDHENMFWYRQDPGLGLRLIYFSYDVKMKEKGDIPEGYSVSREKKERFSLILESASTNQTSMYLCASIPMDRDTGELFFGEGSRLTVL.

The gene calls are TRBV7-9 and TRBJ2-3, with TRBD2 identical over 9 bases. The trim removed 4 bases at V and 2 bases at J, leaving 4 bases unmatched. The CDR3 consists of 15 residues. CDR1 SEHNR and CDR2 FQNEAQ come from the germline V gene (reference sequence). The CDR3 bases are TGTGCCAGCAGCTCGCGCGGGAGGGCCACAGATACGCAGTATTTT. Its translation is CASSSRGRATDTQYF. Combining the CDR3 with reference TRBV7-9 and TRBJ2-3 gives the whole variable domain DTGVSQNPRHKITKRGQNVTFRCDPISEHNRLYWYRQTLGQGPEFLTYFQNEAQLEKSRLLSDRFSAERPKGSFSTLEIQRTEQGDSAMYLCASSSRGRATDTQYFGPGTRLTVL.

This clonotype was seen repeatedly, ten times or more. Relative to the germline gene, one junction end is altered; a read error may explain this. The J gene is TRBJ2-3, the V gene TRBV7-7, with 7 bases matching TRBD2. CDR1 and CDR2 (germline): SSHAT, FNYEAQ (reference sequence). There are 18 residues in the CDR3. CDR3 DNA: TGTGCTAGCAGCCCCGGACTAGAGGGGATTGTGAGATTAGATACGCAGTATTTT. It encodes CASSPGLEGIVRLDTQYF.

This clonotype was observed a few times. V gene TRBV13 combines with J gene TRBJ1-1; D unresolved. In germline, CDR1 is PRHDT, CDR2 FYEKMQ (reference sequence). CDR3 length equals 15 residues. Trimming removed 1 base from V and 0 bases from J, with 9 bases in between. In DNA form, the CDR3 reads TGTGCCAGCAGCTTAGTTCGGATTTTGAACACTGAAGCTTTCTTT. Protein: CASSLVRILNTEAFF.

The chain links TRBV7-2 to TRBJ2-2; 10 nucleotides match TRBD2. This CDR3 comprises 18 residues. J gave up 4 bases and V 5 bases, and 13 bases lay outside the gene matches. Germline V gene data show CDR1 as SGHTA and CDR2 as FQGNSA. Here the CDR3 reads CASSQDKAGGPGTGELFF. Written as DNA, the CDR3 is TGTGCCAGCAGCCAAGATAAAGCGGGAGGGCCGGGCACCGGGGAGCTGTTTTTT.

This clonotype was seen at least ten times. This chain uses TRBV11-2 with TRBJ1-1; D unresolved. Trimming cost V 1 base and J 1 base, with 7 bases left between them. The CDR3 runs 14 residues. Per the germline V gene, CDR1 is SGHAT and CDR2 is FQNNGV. Here the CDR3 reads CASSLGLTNTEAFF. The CDR3 region has the DNA TGTGCCAGCAGCTTAGGACTAACGAACACTGAAGCTTTCTTT.

This clonotype was counted many times. This chain connects TRBV9 to TRBJ2-3; TRBD2 matches 9 bases. The CDR3 is 22 residues long. V lost 2 bases and J lost 4; bases outside the gene matches: 26. Germline CDR1 is SGDLS and CDR2 is YYNGEE. The CDR3 region has the DNA TGTGCCAGCAGCGTCGGACTCGGTGCGAACCGCTGGCGCGAGCGGGGGGCAGATACGCAGTATTTT. Translated: CASSVGLGANRWRERGADTQYF.

Written as DNA, the CDR3 is TGTGCCAGTAGTATAGCCCACGGACTAGCGGGAGGGAATGAGCAGTTCTTC. As protein: CASSIAHGLAGGNEQFF. The chain carries TRBV19 and TRBJ2-1; the match to TRBD2 covers 15 bases. Germline CDR1 and CDR2: LNHDA and SQIVND (reference sequence). J lost 7 bases, V lost 1 base, and 5 bases had no gene match. This CDR3 is built from 17 residues.

There are many counts of this clonotype. The gene calls are TRBV2 and TRBJ2-7; the match to TRBD2 covers 8 bases. V lost 6 bases and J lost 4; bases outside the gene matches: 8. The CDR3 is made up of 14 amino acids. From germline, CDR1 is SNHLY and CDR2 FYNNEI. CDR3 nucleotide sequence: TGTGCCAGCAGGACCCGGGAGGGAAAGTACGAGCAGTACTTC. As protein: CASRTREGKYEQYF. The full variable domain, rest sourced from reference TRBV2 and TRBJ2-7, is EPEVTQTPSHQVTQMGQEVILRCVPISNHLYFYWYRQILGQKVEFLVSFYNNEISEKSEIFDDQFSVERPDGSNFTLKIRSTKLEDSAMYFCASRTREGKYEQYFGPGTRLTVT.

This clonotype appeared a few times. The chain joins TRBV7-9 to TRBJ2-1; D possibly corresponds to TRBD2 (5 bases). CDR3 size: 12 residues. Germline V gene lookup returns CDR1 SEHNR and CDR2 FQNEAQ (reference sequence). The V end lost 8 bases, the J end lost 4 bases, and 9 bases lay between the germline ends. Here the CDR3 reads CASQLVYNEQFF. The CDR3 nucleotides read TGTGCCAGCCAACTAGTGTACAATGAGCAGTTCTTC. The complete variable domain, with remaining parts taken from reference TRBV7-9 and TRBJ2-1, reads DTGVSQNPRHKITKRGQNVTFRCDPISEHNRLYWYRQTLGQGPEFLTYFQNEAQLEKSRLLSDRFSAERPKGSFSTLEIQRTEQGDSAMYLCASQLVYNEQFFGPGTRLTVL.

This clonotype has a count of ten or more. V is TRBV20-1 and J is TRBJ2-3, with 7 bases fitting TRBD2. CDR1 is DFQATT and CDR2 is SNEGSKA in the germline V gene (reference sequence). The CDR3 extends over 11 amino acids. CDR3 protein: CSVVRGDTQYF. In nucleotides, the CDR3 is TGCAGCGTTGTGCGGGGGGATACGCAGTATTTT.